This T cell receptor (beta chain) was captured by sequencing in a study of cytomegalovirus exposure and HLA in healthy donors. The study, taken as a whole, reports: High specificity and sensitivity for cytomegalovirus status were reported for the classifier. The study recorded some 160 TCR beta chains that were cytomegalovirus-associated. Researchers reported that a few CMV-associated chains were confirmed in vitro as CMV antigen-specific.

Donors came from a validation cohort of approximately 110 subjects, distinct from the first 666-subject cohort. The CDR3 has 14 residues. V shed 5 bases, J shed 2 bases, and the junction held 4 bases outside the gene matches. Germline CDR1 reads MDHEN; CDR2 reads SYDVKM. Comments on this clone: Its target is unknown. Other DNA sequences from this sample encode an identical CDR3 as well.

This table comes from immunoSEQ multiplex PCR, and its TCRdb copy is limited to in-frame clones, with some not included. The sample has 280,000 or so clones; 85% to 90% are singletons. Sequenced sample: PBMCs. This clonotype was obtained from a young woman in good health and CMV-seronegative. The chain carries TRBV28 and TRBJ2-7, with 9 nucleotides matching TRBD1. As DNA, the CDR3 is TGTGCCAGCAGTGCGGGACAGGGCCCCTACGAGCAGTACTTC. Translating gives CASSAGQGPYEQYF.